This T cell receptor beta chain stems from a study of cytomegalovirus exposure and HLA in healthy donors. The PCR employed 60 Vbeta primers together with 13 Jbeta primers. The protocol was immunoSEQ multiplex PCR, while the TCRdb copy is restricted to in-frame clones and leaves out a portion. Here the sample spans about 120,000 clones, roughly three quarters being singletons. The CDR3 extends over 13 amino acids. V was pared by 5 bases and J by 6 bases, with 4 bases of the junction left unmatched. Per the germline V gene, CDR1 is LNHDA and CDR2 is SQIVND (reference sequence). This clone appeared a single time. Its antigen is as yet unknown. Notes on the study in general: Data from an earlier analysis indicated that most TCR beta V segments were productive either about 87% or about 30% of the time.

The sample taken for sequencing was PBMCs. The gene calls are TRBV19 and TRBJ2-5, with 9 positions matching TRBD1. The clonotype was recovered from a woman aged 18-35 years in good health and CMV-seronegative. The CDR3 DNA follows: TGTGCCAGTAGTGACAGGGGGAGACAGACCCAGTACTTC. This sequence encodes CASSDRGRQTQYF.